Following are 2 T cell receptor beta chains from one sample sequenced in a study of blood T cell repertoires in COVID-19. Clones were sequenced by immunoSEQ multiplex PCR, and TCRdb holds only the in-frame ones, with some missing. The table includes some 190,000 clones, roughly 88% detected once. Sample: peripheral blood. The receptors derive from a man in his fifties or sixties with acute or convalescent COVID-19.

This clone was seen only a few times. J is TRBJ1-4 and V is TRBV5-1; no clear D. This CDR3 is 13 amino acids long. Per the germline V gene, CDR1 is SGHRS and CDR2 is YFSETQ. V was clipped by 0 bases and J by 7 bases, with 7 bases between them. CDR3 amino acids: CASSLAAGEKLFF. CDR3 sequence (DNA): TGCGCCAGCAGCTTGGCGGCGGGTGAAAAACTGTTTTTT. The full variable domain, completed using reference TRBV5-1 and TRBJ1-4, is KAGVTQTPRYLIKTRGQQVTLSCSPISGHRSVSWYQQTPGQGLQFLFEYFSETQRNKGNFPGRFSGRQFSNSRSEMNVSTLELGDSALYLCASSLAAGEKLFFGSGTQLSVL.

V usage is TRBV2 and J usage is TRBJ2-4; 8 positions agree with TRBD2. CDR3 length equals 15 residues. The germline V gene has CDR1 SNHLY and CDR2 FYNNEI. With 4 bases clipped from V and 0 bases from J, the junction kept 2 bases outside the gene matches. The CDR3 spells CASSGREGAKNIQYF. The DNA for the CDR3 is TGTGCCAGCAGTGGTCGGGAGGGAGCCAAAAACATTCAGTACTTC.